The 15 T cell receptor beta chains presented below share a single source sample, sequenced in a study of blood T cell repertoires in COVID-19. Measured with immunoSEQ multiplex PCR; TCRdb has only the in-frame clones, and not every one. This sample yields approximately 310,000 clones, of which about nine tenths are seen a single time; about 5.2% belongs to the top ten. Sequences were obtained from PBMCs or T cells enriched from blood (not recorded which). The receptors originated from a man aged 55 to 69 who had recovered from COVID-19.

This chain's CDR3 is CASSRSRTGGAYESFF. CDR3 nucleotides: TGTGCCAGCAGCCGTTCGCGGACAGGGGGCGCATATGAATCGTTCTTC. V is TRBV14 and J is TRBJ2-1; TRBD1 matches 11 bases. Germline loops: CDR1 SGHDN, CDR2 FVKESK. The J segment lost 15 bases and the V segment lost 4 bases, leaving 17 bases of the junction unmatched. There are 16 residues in the CDR3.

The genes are TRBV19 and TRBJ2-3, with 10 bases aligning to TRBD2. V lost 8 bases to trimming and J lost 4 bases; unmatched junction nucleotides: 12. Looked up from germline, CDR1 is LNHDA and CDR2 is SQIVND (reference sequence). The CDR3 contains 16 residues. CDR3: CASGESSGRSSDTQYF. The CDR3 DNA is TGTGCCAGTGGGGAATCTAGCGGGAGATCGTCAGATACGCAGTATTTT.

The chain is built from TRBV5-4 and TRBJ1-1; D unclear. Germline CDR1 SGHNT, CDR2 YYREEE (reference sequence). This CDR3 is 15 amino acids long. V lost 3 bases, J lost 1 base, and 13 bases lay in between. The CDR3 protein is CASSSGISANTEAFF. Here the CDR3 DNA reads TGTGCCAGCAGCTCGGGGATTTCTGCGAACACTGAAGCTTTCTTT.

This CDR3 reads CASSKTDRNSPLHF. CDR3 in DNA: TGTGCCAGCAGCAAGACAGACCGAAATTCACCCCTCCACTTT. The chain is built from TRBV9 and TRBJ1-6, with D possibly TRBD1 on 5 matching bases. The germline gives CDR1 SGDLS, CDR2 YYNGEE. Trimming took 4 bases from V and 7 from J, leaving 12 bases between them. This CDR3 has 14 residues.

This clone was counted only a few times. V and J are TRBV19 and TRBJ1-1; a weak D match, TRBD1 (5 bases). CDR3 length: 13 residues. Germline values: CDR1 LNHDA, CDR2 SQIVND (reference sequence). Trimming left V 7 bases short and J 4 bases short, with 13 bases between. The CDR3 DNA reads as TGTGCCAGTATTGCAGGGAAGGGCACTGAAGCTTTCTTT. This codes for CASIAGKGTEAFF.

The chain couples TRBV9 to TRBJ2-7, with D maybe TRBD1 (6 bases). The length of the CDR3 is 17 residues. Germline V gene sequence: CDR1 SGDLS, CDR2 YYNGEE. Trimming stripped 0 bases from V and 2 bases from J, with 18 bases between. The chain's CDR3 is CASSVGPRTDKTYEQYF. The CDR3, as DNA: TGTGCCAGCAGCGTAGGTCCGCGGACAGACAAAACCTACGAGCAGTACTTC.

The genes are TRBV18 and TRBJ1-2, with D possibly matching TRBD1 (5 bases). Germline CDR1 KGHSH, CDR2 LQKENI. Between the trimmed V and J ends, which lost 6 bases and 1 base, there was a span of 12 bases. The CDR3 spans 14 residues. The CDR3 nucleotides read TGTGCCAGCTCCCCGGCGGGGCGTAACTATGGCTACACCTTC. This gives the protein CASSPAGRNYGYTF.

The gene calls are TRBV6-5 and TRBJ2-3; TRBD2 matches at 10 bases. The V gene's germline CDR1 is MNHEY and CDR2 SVGAGI. Germline trimming cut 5 bases from V and 5 bases from J; bases unmatched to any gene: 7. The CDR3 extends over 15 amino acids. In nucleotides, the CDR3 is TGTGCCAGCAGTACGACTAGCGGGTTCGGAGATACGCAGTATTTT. Translating gives CASSTTSGFGDTQYF.

The chain carries TRBV27 and TRBJ1-2; D remains unclear. The V end was cut by 3 bases, the J end by 7 bases, with 15 bases between. CDR1 and CDR2 from the germline V gene are MNHEY and SMNVEV (reference sequence). This CDR3 contains 14 residues. DNA of the CDR3: TGTGCCAGCAGTTTCTCCCCCGGGGAGGCTGGCTACACCTTC. It encodes CASSFSPGEAGYTF.

This sequence joins TRBV5-1 and TRBJ2-1; the match to TRBD2 covers 10 bases. This CDR3 spans 16 amino acids. Losses at the gene ends were 4 bases for V and 4 bases for J; bases not matched to a gene: 8. Per germline, CDR1 SGHRS and CDR2 YFSETQ. The CDR3 sequence: CASSPVASGSYNEQFF. In DNA form, the CDR3 reads TGCGCCAGCAGCCCCGTAGCTAGCGGGAGTTACAATGAGCAGTTCTTC. Supplemented by reference TRBV5-1 and TRBJ2-1, the full variable domain reads KAGVTQTPRYLIKTRGQQVTLSCSPISGHRSVSWYQQTPGQGLQFLFEYFSETQRNKGNFPGRFSGRQFSNSRSEMNVSTLELGDSALYLCASSPVASGSYNEQFFGPGTRLTVL.

The V call is TRBV28, the J call TRBJ2-2, with D possibly TRBD2 on 6 matching bases. The CDR3 contains 14 residues. Per the germline V gene, CDR1 is MDHEN and CDR2 is SYDVKM. Between the trimmed V and J ends, which lost 4 bases and 0 bases, there was a span of 6 bases. The CDR3 region has the DNA TGTGCCAGCAGTTGGGGGGCGAACACCGGGGAGCTGTTTTTT. Its translation is CASSWGANTGELFF.

The CDR3 is CASSSSLSSRQDARRKLFF. The CDR3 bases are TGTGCCAGCAGTTCCTCCCTAAGCTCCCGACAGGACGCCCGGCGAAAACTGTTTTTT. The rearrangement joins TRBV28 to TRBJ1-4; maybe TRBD1 (6 bases). Germline loops: CDR1 MDHEN, CDR2 SYDVKM. Trimming took 4 bases from V and 10 from J, leaving 31 bases between them. The CDR3 runs to 19 residues. Combining the CDR3 with reference TRBV28 and TRBJ1-4 gives the whole variable domain DVKVTQSSRYLVKRTGEKVFLECVQDMDHENMFWYRQDPGLGLRLIYFSYDVKMKEKGDIPEGYSVSREKKERFSLILESASTNQTSMYLCASSSSLSSRQDARRKLFFGSGTQLSVL.

This clone appeared a single time. This chain joins TRBV7-3 and TRBJ2-1; perhaps TRBD2 as D (6 bases). The CDR3 is 14 amino acids. The V gene's germline CDR1 is SGHTA and CDR2 FQGTGA. V lost 4 bases to trimming and J lost 13 bases, with 20 bases between them. Here the CDR3 reads CASSSQVSGGDQFF. In DNA form, the CDR3 reads TGTGCCAGCAGCTCCCAAGTGTCCGGGGGAGATCAGTTCTTC.

This clone was found a few times. The rearrangement uses TRBV7-6 and TRBJ2-7; 7 positions match TRBD1. The CDR3 has 15 residues. The germline CDR1 and CDR2 sequences are SGHVS and FNYEAQ. Trimming removed 3 bases from V and 2 bases from J; junction bases left unmatched: 7. CDR3 sequence (DNA): TGTGCCAGCAGCTTCCTACAGGGGATCGCCTACGAGCAGTACTTC. Residues: CASSFLQGIAYEQYF.

This sequence joins TRBV30 and TRBJ2-3; no clear D gene. The V gene's germline CDR1 is GTSNPN and CDR2 SVGIG (reference sequence). CDR3 length: 13 residues. Trimming removed 4 bases from V and 4 bases from J, with 12 bases in between. The CDR3: CAWIAYGPDTQYF. The DNA for the CDR3 is TGTGCCTGGATCGCCTATGGGCCAGATACGCAGTATTTT. Drawing the rest from reference TRBV30 and TRBJ2-3, the complete variable domain is SQTIHQWPATLVQPVGSPLSLECTVEGTSNPNLYWYRQAAGRGLQLLFYSVGIGQISSEVPQNLSASRPQDRQFILSSKKLLLSDSGFYLCAWIAYGPDTQYFGPGTRLTVL.